This T cell receptor beta chain was profiled in a study of blood T cell repertoires in COVID-19. Study-level information: From the United States, Italy and Spain came samples of acute and convalescent COVID-19. PBMCs, B-cell-depleted T cells, or T cells were the source of the cDNA or gDNA that made up the material.

The germline V gene encodes CDR1 MNHEY and CDR2 SVGAGI. Trimming took off 5 bases at V and 0 bases at J, with 11 bases between the two ends. This CDR3 contains 15 residues. Authors' data handling: Amplification of reference gene primers provided the estimated nucleated cell counts. Using immunoSEQ multiplex PCR, the repertoire was profiled, and TCRdb retains in-frame clones only, with some absent. V and J calls and clone size are given by that table; D and trimming were obtained from the DNA. The sample shows over 300,000 clones, 86% of them seen only once. The V call is TRBV6-5, the J call TRBJ1-5, with D possibly TRBD1 on 5 matching bases. The specimen was peripheral blood. The source is a woman aged 50 to 60 with acute or convalescent COVID-19. CDR3 region: CASSRTLYSNQPQHF. CDR3 nucleotides: TGTGCCAGCAGTCGGACACTTTATAGCAATCAGCCCCAGCATTTT.